A single sample gave rise to the 9 T cell receptor beta chains below, sequenced in a study of T cells after yellow fever vaccination. TCRdb recomputed calls from the 5' RACE reads with MiXCR, one row per CDR3 protein. Of roughly 260,000 distinct CDR3 sequences detected, approximately 13% appear once; the ten largest clones hold about 0.51%. The source was CD4+ T cells sorted from PBMCs, collected 45 days after the yellow fever booster vaccination. The receptors shown here come from a man younger than 45 who received the YFV17D yellow fever vaccine.

The rearrangement uses TRBV7-9 and TRBJ1-1, with 8 bases fitting TRBD1. J gave up 3 bases and V 4 bases, and 13 bases lay outside the gene matches. This CDR3 region has 17 residues. CDR1 and CDR2 (germline): SEHNR, FQNEAQ (reference sequence). The CDR3: CASSSYPSRTGHTEAFF. The CDR3 DNA is TGTGCCAGCAGCTCCTACCCCTCCCGGACAGGGCACACTGAAGCTTTCTTT.

This rearrangement joins TRBV29-1 to TRBJ1-3; no reliable D call. This CDR3 contains 11 residues. Per germline, CDR1 SQVTM and CDR2 ANQGSEA. Trimming removed 7 bases at V and 2 bases at J, with 6 bases between. CDR3 DNA sequence: TGCAGCGCCTTGACTGGAAACACCATATATTTT. Translated, it gives CSALTGNTIYF.

Many counts were recorded for this clonotype. The rearrangement links TRBV7-2 to TRBJ2-2, with TRBD1 identical over 7 bases. The CDR3 contains 14 residues. In germline, CDR1 is SGHTA, CDR2 FQGNSA. V lost 4 bases and J lost 6; bases outside the gene matches: 5. The DNA of the CDR3 is TGTGCCAGCAGCTACCGACAGGGATCCGGGGAGCTGTTTTTT. Translated: CASSYRQGSGELFF.

This clonotype showed up just once. This may stem from a read error, because a much larger clone lies one nucleotide away. V gene TRBV29-1 combines with J gene TRBJ2-5; 11 nucleotides line up with TRBD2. Germline values: CDR1 SQVTM, CDR2 ANQGSEA. The CDR3 is 14 residues long. CDR3 protein: CSAPISGRAETQHF. CDR3 coding DNA: TGCAGCGCACCCATTAGCGGGAGGGCAGAGACCCAGCACTTC. Filled out from reference TRBV29-1 and TRBJ2-5, the complete variable domain reads SAVISQKPSRDICQRGTSLTIQCQVDSQVTMMFWYRQQPGQSLTLIATANQGSEATYESGFVIDKFPISRPNLTFSTLTVSNMSPEDSSIYLCSAPISGRAETQHFGPGTRLLVL.

This clonotype was detected a few times. This chain connects TRBV7-6 to TRBJ2-1; TRBD1 aligns across 7 bases. Germline V gives CDR1 SGHVS, CDR2 FNYEAQ. CDR3 length: 14 amino acids. With V trimmed by 1 base and J by 8 bases, 5 bases remained unmatched. CDR3 protein: CASSLGQGWDEQFF. CDR3 in DNA: TGTGCCAGCAGCTTAGGACAGGGATGGGATGAGCAGTTCTTC.

This clonotype was recorded many times. The chain combines TRBV5-1 with TRBJ2-3; no clear D. The V gene lost 4 bases and the J gene lost 0 bases, with 6 bases spanning the gap. This CDR3 region has 13 residues. Germline V gene sequence: CDR1 SGHRS, CDR2 YFSETQ. The CDR3 DNA reads as TGCGCCAGCAGCGTCGCTAGCACAGATACGCAGTATTTT. This sequence encodes CASSVASTDTQYF. The full variable domain, in which reference TRBV5-1 and TRBJ2-3 provide the parts outside the CDR3, is KAGVTQTPRYLIKTRGQQVTLSCSPISGHRSVSWYQQTPGQGLQFLFEYFSETQRNKGNFPGRFSGRQFSNSRSEMNVSTLELGDSALYLCASSVASTDTQYFGPGTRLTVL.

The rearrangement uses TRBV7-2 and TRBJ1-1, with unresolved D. Germline V gene sequence: CDR1 SGHTA, CDR2 FQGNSA. The CDR3 totals 14 residues. The V end was cut by 1 base, the J end by 1 base, with 7 bases between. This chain's CDR3 is CASSLERKNTEAFF. The CDR3, as DNA: TGTGCCAGCAGCTTAGAGCGAAAGAACACTGAAGCTTTCTTT. The entire variable domain, with the rest obtained from reference TRBV7-2 and TRBJ1-1, is as follows: GAGVSQSPSNKVTEKGKDVELRCDPISGHTALYWYRQSLGQGLEFLIYFQGNSAPDKSGLPSDRFSAERTGGSVSTLTIQRTQQEDSAVYLCASSLERKNTEAFFGQGTRLTVV.

This clonotype came up a few times. This chain uses TRBV5-1 with TRBJ2-2; D unresolved. The CDR3 spans 14 residues. With 7 bases removed from V and 4 bases from J, the gap between germline ends came to 14 bases. Germline CDR1 is SGHRS and CDR2 is YFSETQ. CDR3 region: CASGGPGFTGELFF. For the CDR3, the DNA is TGCGCCAGCGGTGGTCCGGGCTTCACCGGGGAGCTGTTTTTT.

The chain combines TRBV7-2 with TRBJ1-1; perhaps TRBD1 as D (6 bases). Germline V lookup: CDR1 SGHTA, CDR2 FQGNSA. The CDR3 totals 16 residues. Between the trimmed V and J ends, which lost 7 bases and 1 base, there was a span of 19 bases. CDR3 DNA: TGTGCCAGCATCCGGCGGGGGCAGGGGCCGAACACTGAAGCTTTCTTT. Its translation: CASIRRGQGPNTEAFF.